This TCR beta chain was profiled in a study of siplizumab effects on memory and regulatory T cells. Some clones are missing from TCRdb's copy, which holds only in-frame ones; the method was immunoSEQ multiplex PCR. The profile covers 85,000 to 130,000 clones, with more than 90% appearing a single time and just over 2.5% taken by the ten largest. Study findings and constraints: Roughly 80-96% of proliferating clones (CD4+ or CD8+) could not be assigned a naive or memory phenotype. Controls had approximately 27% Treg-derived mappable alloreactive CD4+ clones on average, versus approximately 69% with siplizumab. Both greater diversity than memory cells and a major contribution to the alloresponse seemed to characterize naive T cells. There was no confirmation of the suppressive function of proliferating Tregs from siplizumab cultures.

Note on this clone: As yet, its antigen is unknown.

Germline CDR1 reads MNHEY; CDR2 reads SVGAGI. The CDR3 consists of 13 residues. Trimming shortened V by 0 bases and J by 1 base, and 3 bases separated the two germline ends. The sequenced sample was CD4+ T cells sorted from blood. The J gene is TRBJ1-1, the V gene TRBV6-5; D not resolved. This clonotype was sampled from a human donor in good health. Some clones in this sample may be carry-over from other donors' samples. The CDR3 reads CASSYSRNTEAFF. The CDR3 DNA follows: TGTGCCAGCAGTTACTCGCGGAACACTGAAGCTTTCTTT.